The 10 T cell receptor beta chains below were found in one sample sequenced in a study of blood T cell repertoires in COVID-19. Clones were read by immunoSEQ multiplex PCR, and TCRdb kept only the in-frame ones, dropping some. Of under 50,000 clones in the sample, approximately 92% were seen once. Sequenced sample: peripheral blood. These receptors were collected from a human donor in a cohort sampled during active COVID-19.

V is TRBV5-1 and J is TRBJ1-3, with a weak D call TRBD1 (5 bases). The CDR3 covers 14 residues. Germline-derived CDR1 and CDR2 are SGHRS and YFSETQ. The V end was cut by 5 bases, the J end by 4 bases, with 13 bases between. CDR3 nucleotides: TGCGCCAGCAGTCTGGACAATGCCGGAAACACCATATATTTT. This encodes CASSLDNAGNTIYF. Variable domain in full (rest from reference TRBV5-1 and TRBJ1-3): KAGVTQTPRYLIKTRGQQVTLSCSPISGHRSVSWYQQTPGQGLQFLFEYFSETQRNKGNFPGRFSGRQFSNSRSEMNVSTLELGDSALYLCASSLDNAGNTIYFGEGSWLTVV.

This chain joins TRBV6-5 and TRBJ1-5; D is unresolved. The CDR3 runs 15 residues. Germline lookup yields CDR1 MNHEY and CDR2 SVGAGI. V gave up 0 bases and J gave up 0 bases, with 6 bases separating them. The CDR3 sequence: CASSYSRYSNQPQHF. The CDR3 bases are TGTGCCAGCAGTTACTCGAGGTATAGCAATCAGCCCCAGCATTTT.

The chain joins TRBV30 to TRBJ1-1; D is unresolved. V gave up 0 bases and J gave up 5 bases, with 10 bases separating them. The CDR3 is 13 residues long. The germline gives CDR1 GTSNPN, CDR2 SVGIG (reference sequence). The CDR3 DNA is TGTGCCTGGAGTGTGGAGGATGAAACTGAAGCTTTCTTT. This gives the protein CAWSVEDETEAFF.

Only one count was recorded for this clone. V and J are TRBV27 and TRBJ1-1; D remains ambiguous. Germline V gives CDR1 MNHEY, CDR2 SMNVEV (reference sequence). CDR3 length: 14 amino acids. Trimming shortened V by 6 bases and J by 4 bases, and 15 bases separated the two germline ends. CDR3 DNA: TGTGCCAGCAGAATAACAGTGGACTTCACTGAAGCTTTCTTT. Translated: CASRITVDFTEAFF.

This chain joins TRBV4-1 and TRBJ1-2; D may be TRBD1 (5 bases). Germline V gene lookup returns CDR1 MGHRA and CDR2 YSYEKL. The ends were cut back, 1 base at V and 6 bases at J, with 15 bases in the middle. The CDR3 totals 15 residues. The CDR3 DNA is TGCGCCAGCAGCCAAGTCGTGGGGCTCACCGATGGCTACACCTTC. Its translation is CASSQVVGLTDGYTF.

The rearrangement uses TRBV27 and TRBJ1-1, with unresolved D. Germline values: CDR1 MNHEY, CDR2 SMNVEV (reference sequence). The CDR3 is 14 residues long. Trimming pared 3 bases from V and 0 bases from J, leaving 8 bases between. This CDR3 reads CASSFLGMNTEAFF. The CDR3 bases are TGTGCCAGCAGTTTCCTGGGCATGAACACTGAAGCTTTCTTT.

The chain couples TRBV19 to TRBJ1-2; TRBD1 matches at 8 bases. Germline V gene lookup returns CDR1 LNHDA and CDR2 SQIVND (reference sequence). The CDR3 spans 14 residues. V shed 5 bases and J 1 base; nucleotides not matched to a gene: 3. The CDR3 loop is CASSRDRGNYGYTF. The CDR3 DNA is TGTGCCAGTAGTCGAGACAGGGGTAACTATGGCTACACCTTC.

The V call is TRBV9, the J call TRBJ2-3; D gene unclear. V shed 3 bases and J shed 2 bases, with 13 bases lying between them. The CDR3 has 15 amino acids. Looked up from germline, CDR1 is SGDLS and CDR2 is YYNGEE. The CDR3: CASSGPTRLTDTQYF. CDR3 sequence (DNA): TGTGCCAGCAGCGGGCCGACCAGGCTCACAGATACGCAGTATTTT.

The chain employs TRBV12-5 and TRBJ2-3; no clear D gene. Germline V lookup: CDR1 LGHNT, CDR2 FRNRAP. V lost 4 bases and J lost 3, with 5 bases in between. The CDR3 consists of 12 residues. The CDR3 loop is CASGSRTDTQYF. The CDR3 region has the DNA TGTGCTAGTGGTTCTCGGACAGATACGCAGTATTTT.

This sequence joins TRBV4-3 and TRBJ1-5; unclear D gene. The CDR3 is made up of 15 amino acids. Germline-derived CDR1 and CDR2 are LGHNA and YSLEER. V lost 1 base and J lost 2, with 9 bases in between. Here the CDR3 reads CASSQGAAGNQPQHF. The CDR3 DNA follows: TGCGCCAGCAGCCAAGGGGCAGCGGGCAATCAGCCCCAGCATTTT.